Below, 30 T cell receptor beta chains from the same sample are listed, as sequenced in a study of shared clonotypes between healthy human individuals. The method was immunoSEQ multiplex PCR; TCRdb's version includes in-frame clones alone and lacks a portion of them. Counted here are over a million clones, about 77% occurring once; the ten biggest clones make up approximately 1.5%. The specimen was memory CD4+ T cells sorted from blood. Subset denoted: CD45RA-negative fraction. These receptor sequences come from a man younger than 30 in good health.

This clone was seen only a few times. The chain has TRBV5-5 and TRBJ1-2; no clear D. CDR3 size: 14 residues. CDR1 and CDR2 (germline): SGHKS, YYEKEE (reference sequence). Deletions cut 1 base from V and 0 bases from J, with 7 bases between. This CDR3 is CASSLLQSNYGYTF. As DNA, the CDR3 is TGTGCCAGCAGCTTGTTACAGTCTAACTATGGCTACACCTTC.

The chain uses TRBV6-1 and TRBJ2-7, with TRBD2 as a possible D gene (5 bases). The CDR3 covers 14 residues. Trimming took 4 bases from V and 2 from J, leaving 12 bases between them. Per the germline V gene, CDR1 is MNHNS and CDR2 is SASEGT. In nucleotides, the CDR3 is TGTGCCAGCAGTGTGGACCGGGGAACCTACGAGCAGTACTTC. Translated: CASSVDRGTYEQYF.

V is TRBV7-9 and J is TRBJ2-2; the D gene is possibly TRBD2 (6 bases). Trimming removed 2 bases at V and 6 bases at J, with 10 bases between. The CDR3 loop spans 14 amino acids. Germline-derived CDR1 and CDR2 are SEHNR and FQNEAQ (reference sequence). The CDR3 sequence is CASSLLREAGELFF. The CDR3 region has the DNA TGTGCCAGCAGCTTACTCAGGGAGGCCGGGGAGCTGTTTTTT.

This rearrangement joins TRBV7-8 to TRBJ2-7, with 7 nucleotides matching TRBD1. V gave up 9 bases and J gave up 4 bases; unmatched junction bases: 6. The CDR3 contains 12 residues. Germline CDR1 SGHVS, CDR2 FQNEAQ. The CDR3 DNA sequence: TGTGCCAGTAGACAGGGACAGTACGAGCAGTACTTC. Protein sequence: CASRQGQYEQYF.

The gene calls are TRBV2 and TRBJ2-2; D might be TRBD1 (5 bases). V was shortened by 7 bases and J by 2 bases, with 14 bases between the two germline ends. Germline V gives CDR1 SNHLY, CDR2 FYNNEI. The CDR3 extends over 15 amino acids. In DNA, the CDR3 is TGTGCCAGCACCCCAACGACAGTAAACACCGGGGAGCTGTTTTTT. It yields the protein CASTPTTVNTGELFF.

The V and J genes are TRBV5-1 and TRBJ2-7, with D maybe TRBD1 (5 bases). Germline-derived CDR1 and CDR2 are SGHRS and YFSETQ. The CDR3 has 13 residues. V was trimmed by 4 bases and J by 9 bases, leaving 17 bases between them. The CDR3 DNA sequence: TGCGCCAGCAGCCAGGACACCTCTGGGGCGCAGTACTTC. Encoded protein: CASSQDTSGAQYF.

The chain couples TRBV2 to TRBJ2-7; 8 bases are a match to TRBD2. The CDR3 length is 14 residues. The V segment lost 8 bases and the J segment 0 bases; nucleotides outside the gene matches: 6. Germline V gene data show CDR1 as SNHLY and CDR2 as FYNNEI. The CDR3 region has the DNA TGTGCCAGCGTGGAGCGGGAGAACTCCTACGAGCAGTACTTC. Translation gives CASVERENSYEQYF.

Details on this clone: A much larger clone differs by one base, so this may be a read error. Other DNA sequences in this sample translate to the same CDR3. V and J are TRBV7-2 and TRBJ1-6; D gene uncertain. The CDR3 consists of 12 residues. The germline V and J ends were trimmed by 5 bases and 4 bases, with 3 bases remaining between them. CDR1 is SGHTA, CDR2 FQGNSA, per germline. The CDR3 sequence: CASSPYNSPLHF. The DNA of the CDR3 is TGTGCCAGCAGCCCGTATAATTCACCCCTCCACTTT.

CDR3 sequence (DNA): TGTGCCAGCAGTTACTCACCGGGACTCAAAGAGACCCAGTACTTC. It translates to CASSYSPGLKETQYF. The J gene is TRBJ2-5, the V gene TRBV6-6; D is perhaps TRBD2 (6 bases). The CDR3 runs 15 residues. The germline CDR1 and CDR2 sequences are MNHNY and SVGAGI (reference sequence). Trimming cost V 0 bases and J 3 bases, with 11 bases left between them.

This chain links TRBV5-1 with TRBJ2-7; TRBD2 matches at 9 bases. Germline values: CDR1 SGHRS, CDR2 YFSETQ. J gave up 3 bases and V 4 bases, and 14 bases lay outside the gene matches. The CDR3 runs 17 residues. CDR3 in amino acids: CASSRRASGGLNYEQYF. The CDR3 DNA reads TGCGCCAGCAGCCGCCGTGCCAGCGGGGGGTTAAACTACGAGCAGTACTTC.

This clone was counted between two and nine times. V is TRBV7-3 and J is TRBJ2-3; D tentatively fits TRBD1 or TRBD2 (5 bases each). The V end was cut by 1 base, the J end by 4 bases, with 9 bases between. The CDR3 spans 14 residues. From germline, CDR1 is SGHTA and CDR2 FQGTGA. The DNA of the CDR3 is TGTGCCAGCAGCTTAATGTCGGGGCCAGATACGCAGTATTTT. Residues: CASSLMSGPDTQYF.

This clone was counted only a few times. J is TRBJ1-1 and V is TRBV5-1; possible D gene TRBD1, 5 bases. V lost 4 bases and J 0 bases, leaving 13 bases between the germline ends. CDR1 is SGHRS and CDR2 is YFSETQ in the germline V gene. This CDR3 is 15 amino acids long. The CDR3 region has the DNA TGCGCCAGCAGCCCCGGGGGAGGAGTGAACACTGAAGCTTTCTTT. It codes for CASSPGGGVNTEAFF.

V is TRBV6-1 and J is TRBJ2-7; tentative D call: TRBD1 (5 bases). CDR1 and CDR2 (germline): MNHNS, SASEGT. V was shortened by 0 bases and J by 4 bases, with 13 bases between the two germline ends. CDR3 length: 15 residues. The CDR3 protein is CASSEALFREYEQYF. CDR3 bases: TGTGCCAGCAGTGAAGCGCTCTTCAGGGAATACGAGCAGTACTTC.

The rearrangement joins TRBV11-1 to TRBJ1-2; D may be TRBD1 (6 bases). Trimming stripped 8 bases from V and 2 bases from J, with 12 bases between. The CDR3 has 13 amino acids. Germline V gene sequence: CDR1 SGHAT, CDR2 FQDESV (reference sequence). The CDR3 bases are TGTGCCAGCGGGGGCGACCGAAACTATGGCTACACCTTC. It specifies CASGGDRNYGYTF. Drawing the rest from reference TRBV11-1 and TRBJ1-2, the complete variable domain is EAEVAQSPRYKITEKSQAVAFWCDPISGHATLYWYRQILGQGPELLVQFQDESVVDDSQLPKDRFSAERLKGVDSTLKIQPAELGDSAMYLCASGGDRNYGYTFGSGTRLTVV.

The rearrangement joins TRBV25-1 to TRBJ2-1; TRBD2 might be the D (5 bases). CDR3 length equals 16 residues. The germline V and J ends were trimmed by 2 bases and 4 bases, with 15 bases remaining between them. Germline V gives CDR1 MGHDK, CDR2 SYGVNS. The DNA for the CDR3 is TGTGCCAGCAGTGAAACTACGTGGGAGCCATACAATGAGCAGTTCTTC. Protein product: CASSETTWEPYNEQFF.

Points on this clone: A far larger clone is one nucleotide away, so this likely arose from a read error. The V gene is TRBV7-9, the J gene TRBJ2-2; 11 bases agree with TRBD1. The V and J ends lost 5 bases and 1 base, in that order; junction bases with no gene match: 9. Per the germline V gene, CDR1 is SEHNR and CDR2 is FQNEAQ (reference sequence). There are 18 residues in the CDR3. CDR3 loop: CASSVLWTGGMNTGELFF. CDR3 nucleotides: TGTGCCAGCAGCGTCCTTTGGACAGGGGGCATGAACACCGGGGAGCTGTTTTTT.

The chain uses TRBV18 and TRBJ2-3; D gene unclear. The CDR3 consists of 13 residues. CDR1 and CDR2 (germline): KGHSH, LQKENI. V dropped 3 bases and J dropped 6 bases, with 10 bases sitting between them. CDR3 sequence (DNA): TGTGCCAGCTCACCCCGAGACTCGGATACGCAGTATTTT. Its protein is CASSPRDSDTQYF.

This chain links TRBV28 with TRBJ1-5; possibly TRBD1 for D (5 bases). Germline-derived CDR1 and CDR2 are MDHEN and SYDVKM. The CDR3 covers 16 residues. V lost 10 bases to trimming and J lost 0 bases, with 19 bases between them. CDR3 sequence (DNA): TGTGCCACCTTGCGACAGAGTGGGAATAGCAATCAGCCCCAGCATTTT. Encoded protein: CATLRQSGNSNQPQHF.

This chain joins TRBV28 and TRBJ1-6, with D possibly matching TRBD1 (6 bases). V lost 7 bases to trimming and J lost 8 bases, with 15 bases between them. CDR1 is MDHEN, CDR2 SYDVKM, per germline. There are 14 residues in the CDR3. CDR3 amino acids: CASNAQGRHSPLHF. The DNA of the CDR3 is TGTGCCAGCAACGCACAGGGTCGGCATTCACCCCTCCACTTT.

CDR3 in DNA: TGTGCCAGCTCGGCTAGCGGGGGACTCACAGATACGCAGTATTTT. Amino acid sequence: CASSASGGLTDTQYF. This sequence joins TRBV18 and TRBJ2-3, with 10 bases aligning to TRBD2. With 6 bases clipped from V and 2 bases from J, the junction kept 5 bases outside the gene matches. CDR1 and CDR2 from the germline V gene are KGHSH and LQKENI. The CDR3 loop spans 15 amino acids. The entire variable domain, with the rest obtained from reference TRBV18 and TRBJ2-3, is as follows: NAGVMQNPRHLVRRRGQEARLRCSPMKGHSHVYWYRQLPEEGLKFMVYLQKENIIDESGMPKERFSAEFPKEGPSILRIQQVVRGDSAAYFCASSASGGLTDTQYFGPGTRLTVL.

This clone appeared many times. The sample holds other DNA sequences that translate to the same CDR3. V is TRBV15 and J is TRBJ1-6; TRBD1 aligns across 7 bases. The CDR3 length is 13 residues. The germline V gene has CDR1 LNHNV and CDR2 YYDKDF (reference sequence). V shed 6 bases, J shed 8 bases, and the junction held 4 bases outside the gene matches. The CDR3 loop is CATRTGWDSPLHF. The CDR3, as DNA: TGTGCCACCAGGACAGGGTGGGATTCACCCCTCCACTTT.

Comment on this clone: The junction and the germline gene differ at one end; a read error may be behind it. This sequence joins TRBV19 and TRBJ1-2, with 8 bases that match TRBD1. Germline V gene lookup returns CDR1 LNHDA and CDR2 SQIVND (reference sequence). This CDR3 has 14 residues. CDR3 in amino acids: CASSPSGTGPMGAF. For the CDR3, the DNA is TGTGCCAGTAGTCCATCCGGGACAGGCCCTATGGGGGCCTTC.

To note about this clone: Other DNA variants within this sample encode the same CDR3. The chain couples TRBV5-1 to TRBJ2-5; 8 nucleotides line up with TRBD2. This CDR3 has 14 residues. With V trimmed by 4 bases and J by 4 bases, 6 bases remained unmatched. The germline V gene encodes CDR1 SGHRS and CDR2 YFSETQ. The CDR3 nucleotides read TGCGCCAGCAGCCCGGGGGGGCCGGGAGAGACCCAGTACTTC. Translated: CASSPGGPGETQYF. Variable domain in full (rest from reference TRBV5-1 and TRBJ2-5): KAGVTQTPRYLIKTRGQQVTLSCSPISGHRSVSWYQQTPGQGLQFLFEYFSETQRNKGNFPGRFSGRQFSNSRSEMNVSTLELGDSALYLCASSPGGPGETQYFGPGTRLLVL.

The chain has TRBV6-5 and TRBJ2-7, with 7 bases identical to TRBD2. Germline trimming cut 7 bases from V and 5 bases from J; bases unmatched to any gene: 2. Germline values: CDR1 MNHEY, CDR2 SVGAGI. The CDR3 has 11 amino acids. CDR3 sequence reads: CASIRGDEQYF. The CDR3 DNA follows: TGTGCCAGCATCCGGGGGGACGAGCAGTACTTC.

As DNA, the CDR3 is TGCGCCAGCAGTTCAATCGGGCTGTACACAGATACGCAGTATTTT. This sequence encodes CASSSIGLYTDTQYF. The J gene is TRBJ2-3, the V gene TRBV10-2; D gene ambiguous. The V end was cut by 5 bases, the J end by 2 bases, with 14 bases between. The CDR3 runs to 15 residues. Germline CDR1 WSHSY, CDR2 SAAADI.

The chain uses TRBV27 and TRBJ2-7; D is uncertain. CDR3 size: 15 residues. Trimming removed 6 bases at V and 0 bases at J, with 15 bases between. Germline lookup yields CDR1 MNHEY and CDR2 SMNVEV (reference sequence). CDR3 nucleotide sequence: TGTGCCAGCAGCTCACAGAAACTTACCTCCTACGAGCAGTACTTC. This codes for CASSSQKLTSYEQYF.

The chain joins TRBV7-9 to TRBJ2-1; D remains unclear. The CDR3 has 15 amino acids. In germline, CDR1 is SEHNR, CDR2 FQNEAQ (reference sequence). Trimming shortened V by 2 bases and J by 1 base, and 9 bases separated the two germline ends. Here the CDR3 DNA reads TGTGCCAGCAGCTTAACACGTGGTTCCTACAATGAGCAGTTCTTC. It yields the protein CASSLTRGSYNEQFF.

The J gene is TRBJ2-6, the V gene TRBV19; maybe TRBD2 (6 bases). Germline assignment: CDR1 LNHDA and CDR2 SQIVND (reference sequence). The CDR3 is 14 residues long. CDR3 in DNA: TGTGCGACGGATAGCGGCTCTGGGGCCAACGTCCTGACTTTC. Translation: CATDSGSGANVLTF.

The rearrangement joins TRBV5-6 to TRBJ2-7; 7 bases line up with TRBD2. The CDR3 spans 14 residues. CDR1 is SGHDT and CDR2 is YYEEEE in the germline V gene. Trimming at V came to 0 bases and at J to 6 bases, leaving 6 bases not matched to a gene. The CDR3 DNA reads as TGTGCCAGCAGCTTGGACCACCGGGGGGTCGAGCAGTACTTC. This codes for CASSLDHRGVEQYF.

The chain links TRBV15 to TRBJ2-3; 8 bases match TRBD2. Germline V gene sequence: CDR1 LNHNV, CDR2 YYDKDF (reference sequence). The ends lost 0 bases at V and 1 base at J; junction bases unmatched: 15. The CDR3 length is 20 residues. The CDR3 DNA follows: TGTGCCACCAGCAGAGATAATCGTGGGCGGGGGGAGCGGGGCACAGATACGCAGTATTTT. This encodes CATSRDNRGRGERGTDTQYF. The complete variable domain, with remaining parts taken from reference TRBV15 and TRBJ2-3, reads DAMVIQNPRYQVTQFGKPVTLSCSQTLNHNVMYWYQQKSSQAPKLLFHYYDKDFNNEADTPDNFQSRRPNTSFCFLDIRSPGLGDTAMYLCATSRDNRGRGERGTDTQYFGPGTRLTVL.